This entry lists 14 T cell receptor beta chains sequenced from one sample in a study of blood T cell repertoires in COVID-19. Assay: immunoSEQ multiplex PCR; the TCRdb copy retains only in-frame clones and omits some. The sample includes around 260,000 clones, roughly nine tenths of them seen just once. The sample comprised peripheral blood. The source is a man aged 18 to 29 with active or convalescent COVID-19.

Of note for this clone: Distinct nucleotide sequences in the sample also encode this CDR3. The chain joins TRBV28 to TRBJ2-1; 7 nucleotides line up with TRBD1. V dropped 3 bases and J dropped 0; count of bases not matched to a gene: 2. Germline V gene lookup returns CDR1 MDHEN and CDR2 SYDVKM. This CDR3 is built from 15 residues. The DNA for the CDR3 is TGTGCCAGCAGTTTTCGGGACAGCTCCTACAATGAGCAGTTCTTC. Protein: CASSFRDSSYNEQFF.

The chain links TRBV5-6 to TRBJ2-7, with a tentative D call TRBD2 (6 bases). Germline V gives CDR1 SGHDT, CDR2 YYEEEE. V was pared by 0 bases and J by 6 bases, with 13 bases between. The CDR3 runs 14 residues. The CDR3 sequence: CASSLGGVGGEQYF. Here the CDR3 DNA reads TGTGCCAGCAGCTTGGGCGGGGTCGGGGGCGAGCAGTACTTC.

The chain joins TRBV28 to TRBJ1-5; TRBD1 might be the D (5 bases). Germline CDR1 and CDR2: MDHEN and SYDVKM. CDR3 length equals 14 residues. V lost 3 bases, J lost 7 bases, and 13 bases lay in between. CDR3 protein: CASSLLSGEQPQHF. The DNA of the CDR3 is TGTGCCAGCAGTTTGCTTTCGGGGGAACAGCCCCAGCATTTT.

The chain joins TRBV7-3 to TRBJ1-6, with D perhaps TRBD1 (6 bases). There are 13 residues in the CDR3. Trimming removed 4 bases from V and 7 bases from J, with 8 bases in between. Per germline, CDR1 SGHTA and CDR2 FQGTGA. DNA for the CDR3: TGTGCCAGCAGCTCTACAGGGAATTCACCCCTCCACTTT. Its protein product is CASSSTGNSPLHF. Drawing the rest from reference TRBV7-3 and TRBJ1-6, the complete variable domain is GAGVSQTPSNKVTEKGKYVELRCDPISGHTALYWYRQSLGQGPEFLIYFQGTGAADDSGLPNDRFFAVRPEGSVSTLKIQRTERGDSAVYLCASSSTGNSPLHFGNGTRLTVT.

The V gene is TRBV6-5, the J gene TRBJ1-6, with D tentatively TRBD1 (5 bases). CDR1 is MNHEY, CDR2 SVGAGI, per germline. The CDR3 is 14 residues long. Trimming cost V 5 bases and J 8 bases, with 13 bases left between them. In nucleotides, the CDR3 is TGTGCCAGCAGTCGACAGACGGTGGATTCACCCCTCCACTTT. Its translation: CASSRQTVDSPLHF.

This clone was counted between two and nine times. The chain joins TRBV29-1 to TRBJ1-3; 7 bases are shared with TRBD1. Germline V gene sequence: CDR1 SQVTM, CDR2 ANQGSEA. The V and J ends lost 3 bases and 1 base, in that order; junction bases with no gene match: 3. The CDR3 is 14 residues long. CDR3 sequence (DNA): TGCAGCGTTGACCAACAGGGGTCTGGAAACACCATATATTTT. Amino acid sequence: CSVDQQGSGNTIYF.

The chain is built from TRBV9 and TRBJ2-3; 11 bases are shared with TRBD2. Per germline, CDR1 SGDLS and CDR2 YYNGEE. The ends lost 2 bases at V and 4 bases at J; junction bases unmatched: 15. CDR3 size: 19 residues. CDR3 bases: TGTGCCAGCAGCGTGGGAATAGCGGGAGGGCCGGTCGCGGCAGATACGCAGTATTTT. The encoded protein is CASSVGIAGGPVAADTQYF.

The rearrangement joins TRBV6-6 to TRBJ1-2; unclear D gene. V was clipped by 0 bases and J by 4 bases, with 12 bases between them. Germline assignment: CDR1 MNHNY and CDR2 SVGAGI (reference sequence). The CDR3 is 15 residues long. The CDR3 nucleotides read TGTGCCAGCAGTTACTCGAAGGCAGGCGTCTATGGCTACACCTTC. Amino acids: CASSYSKAGVYGYTF.

The chain uses TRBV14 and TRBJ2-1; 14 bases agree with TRBD2. The CDR3 extends over 17 amino acids. J gave up 5 bases and V 3 bases, and 6 bases lay outside the gene matches. From germline, CDR1 is SGHDN and CDR2 FVKESK. The chain's CDR3 is CASSHPGLAGEDNEQFF. CDR3 bases: TGTGCCAGCAGCCACCCGGGACTAGCGGGAGAGGACAATGAGCAGTTCTTC.

The chain has TRBV24-1 and TRBJ1-2; D perhaps matches TRBD1 (5 bases). Germline loops: CDR1 KGHDR, CDR2 SFDVKD. V dropped 2 bases and J dropped 3 bases, with 6 bases sitting between them. This CDR3 has 13 residues. Here the CDR3 DNA reads TGTGCCACCAGTGATTCCAGGGACTATGGCTACACCTTC. This translates into CATSDSRDYGYTF.

The V gene is TRBV10-3, the J gene TRBJ2-2; D is perhaps TRBD2 (5 bases). Germline V gene data show CDR1 as ENHRY and CDR2 as SYGVKD. V was clipped by 4 bases and J by 10 bases, with 13 bases between them. The CDR3 extends over 13 amino acids. CDR3 residues: CAISAMGEEELFF. In DNA form, the CDR3 reads TGTGCCATCAGTGCAATGGGAGAGGAGGAGCTGTTTTTT.

The V gene is TRBV24-1, the J gene TRBJ2-3; D uncertain. The germline V gene encodes CDR1 KGHDR and CDR2 SFDVKD. Trimming shortened V by 6 bases and J by 6 bases, and 18 bases separated the two germline ends. The CDR3 extends over 15 amino acids. The CDR3 DNA is TGTGCCACCAGTAGTAACAAGCAGAGGCCTGATACGCAGTATTTT. The encoded protein is CATSSNKQRPDTQYF.

The chain combines TRBV3-1 (or the pseudogene TRBV3-2) with TRBJ2-7; TRBD1 matches at 10 bases. V was clipped by 3 bases and J by 4 bases; unmatched bases: 6. The CDR3 is made up of 15 amino acids. From germline, CDR1 is LGHDT and CDR2 YNNKEL (reference sequence). The CDR3 protein is CASSQVPGQGYEQYF. The CDR3 DNA is TGTGCCAGCAGCCAGGTACCGGGACAGGGGTACGAGCAGTACTTC.

The V call is TRBV19, the J call TRBJ1-2; 7 bases are shared with TRBD1. The V and J ends lost 7 bases and 7 bases, in that order; junction bases with no gene match: 9. The germline V gene encodes CDR1 LNHDA and CDR2 SQIVND (reference sequence). The CDR3 loop spans 13 amino acids. The CDR3 DNA reads as TGTGCCAGTACCTACTCTTCAGGGGGTGGCTACACCTTC. Protein product: CASTYSSGGGYTF.